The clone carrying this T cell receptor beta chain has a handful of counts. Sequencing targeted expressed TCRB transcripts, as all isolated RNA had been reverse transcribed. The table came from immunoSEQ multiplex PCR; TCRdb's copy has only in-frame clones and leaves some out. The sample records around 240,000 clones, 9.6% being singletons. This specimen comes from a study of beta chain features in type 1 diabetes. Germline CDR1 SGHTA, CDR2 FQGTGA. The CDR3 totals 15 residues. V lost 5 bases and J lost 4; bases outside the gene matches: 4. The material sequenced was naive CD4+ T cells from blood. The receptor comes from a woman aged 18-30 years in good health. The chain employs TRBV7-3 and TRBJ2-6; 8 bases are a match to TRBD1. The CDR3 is CASSPGQAGANVLTF. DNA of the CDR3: TGTGCCAGCAGCCCGGGACAGGCCGGGGCCAACGTCCTGACTTTC.